These T cell receptor beta chains were read from a single sample in a study of T cell responses to AZD1222 COVID-19 vaccine. Only in-frame clones appear in the TCRdb table, and some are missing; sequencing was by immunoSEQ multiplex PCR. The data contain roughly 91,000 clones, roughly 89% of them singletons. The sequences come from peripheral blood, collected on day 0 of AZD1222 vaccination. Source of these receptors: an adult in good health. Both conserved end residues are part of each CDR3. The D gene is left open where the match is weak. Only some rows state a clone size, as once, few, many or a class for expanded clones.

D | J | size | V | length | DNA | CDR3
- | TRBJ1-6 | - | TRBV18 | 13 | TGTGCCAGCTCACCGGGCAGGGCTGAACCCCTCCACTTT | CASSPGRAEPLHF
- | TRBJ2-6 | - | TRBV24-1 | 15 | TGCGTCCGGGCAGGGATCAAAACCGGGGCCAACGTCCTGACTTTC | CVRAGIKTGANVLTF
TRBD1 | TRBJ2-7 | - | TRBV7-6 | 16 | TGTGCCAGCAGCCTGCAGCCCCAGGGGGCATTATACGAGCAGTACTTC | CASSLQPQGALYEQYF
TRBD1 | TRBJ1-1 | - | TRBV12-3/TRBV12-4 | 13 | TGTGCCAGCAGTAAGGGACAGGCCCTCCCCGCTTTCTTT | CASSKGQALPAFF
- | TRBJ2-6 | - | TRBV4-3 | 17 | TGCGCCAGCAGCCAAGGCTTGTCCGCCCGGGGGGCCAACGTCCTGACTTTC | CASSQGLSARGANVLTF
- | TRBJ1-5 | - | TRBV10-2 | 14 | TGCGCCAGCAGTGAATTGGGGGCTGGTCAGCCCCAGCATTTT | CASSELGAGQPQHF
- | TRBJ2-1 | - | TRBV21-1 | 18 | TGTGCCAGCAGTCCAGATCCTCCTAGCGGGGGGCCAGACAATGAGCAGTTCTTC | CASSPDPPSGGPDNEQFF
- | TRBJ2-1 | - | TRBV9 | 16 | TGTGCCAGCAGCCCCCCCAGCGCGAGCTCCTACAATGAGCAGTTCTTC | CASSPPSASSYNEQFF
- | TRBJ2-7 | - | TRBV7-2 | 19 | TGTGCCAGCAGCTGGTGGGCAGGGTTTCGTGCTGGGGCTTTTTACGAGCAGTACTTC | CASSWWAGFRAGAFYEQYF
TRBD2 | TRBJ2-1 | once | TRBV20-1 | 16 | TGCAGTGCTTGTGGGACTAGCGGAGACTCCTACAATGAGCAGTTCTTC | CSACGTSGDSYNEQFF
- | TRBJ1-2 | - | TRBV6-5 | 14 | TGTGCCAGCAGTTACTCGAAAGGAAACTATGGCTACACCTTC | CASSYSKGNYGYTF
TRBD1 | TRBJ2-1 | - | TRBV7-2 | 16 | TGTGCCAGCAGCTTAAATAGAGGGACAGGGCGCAATGAGCAGTTCTTC | CASSLNRGTGRNEQFF
TRBD1 | TRBJ1-2 | - | TRBV25-1 | 12 | TGTGCCAGCAGACCAGGGGGTAGTGGCTACACCTTC | CASRPGGSGYTF
- | TRBJ1-6 | - | TRBV7-2 | 18 | TGTGCCAGCAGCCCTACCCCCGGGTTTAGCTCCTATAATTCACCCCTCCACTTT | CASSPTPGFSSYNSPLHF
- | TRBJ1-1 | - | TRBV5-4 | 14 | TGTGCCAGCAGCCCGGGGGGAGGAGGGACTGAAGCTTTCTTT | CASSPGGGGTEAFF
- | TRBJ1-4 | - | TRBV19 | 14 | TGTGCCAGTACCCCCGGGGATGGGTTTGGTAATAAGTTTTTT | CASTPGDGFGNKFF
- | TRBJ2-1 | - | TRBV24-1 | 14 | TGTGCCACCAGTGGCAGGGGCTCCTACAATGAGCAGTTCTTC | CATSGRGSYNEQFF
TRBD1 | TRBJ2-7 | - | TRBV3-1/TRBV3-2 | 16 | TGTGCCAGCAGCCAAGACCTACAGGGGGCGAGCTACGAGCAGTACTTC | CASSQDLQGASYEQYF
- | TRBJ1-6 | - | TRBV18 | 15 | TGTGCCAGCTCACCTATACAGGGTGTGGATTCACCCCTCCACTTT | CASSPIQGVDSPLHF
TRBD1 | TRBJ1-5 | - | TRBV6-2/TRBV6-3 | 16 | TGTGCCAGCAGTTCGGCCGGGACAGGTCCAAATCAGCCCCAGCATTTT | CASSSAGTGPNQPQHF
- | TRBJ2-7 | - | TRBV19 | 15 | TGTGCCAGTAGTATGGGTAACAGGGCCCTGTACGAGCAGTACTTC | CASSMGNRALYEQYF
- | TRBJ2-7 | - | TRBV5-1 | 17 | TGCGCCAGCAGCGATGCCCGTCCCGGACGGCACTCCTACGAGCAGTACTTC | CASSDARPGRHSYEQYF
- | TRBJ2-7 | - | TRBV7-9 | 12 | TGTGCCAGCAGCTTAGGGTCCGAGGGGCAGTACTTC | CASSLGSEGQYF
- | TRBJ2-1 | - | TRBV3-1/TRBV3-2 | 16 | TGTGCCAGCAGCCAAGGACGACTAGTGGTTTACAATGAGCAGTTCTTC | CASSQGRLVVYNEQFF
TRBD1 | TRBJ2-2 | - | TRBV5-4 | 14 | TGTGCCAGCAGCCGAGGACAGGGAACCGGGGAGCTGTTTTTT | CASSRGQGTGELFF
- | TRBJ1-2 | - | TRBV2 | 13 | TGTGCCAGCAGACCAACATCAGTCGGTGGCTACACCTTC | CASRPTSVGGYTF
- | TRBJ1-1 | - | TRBV18 | 13 | TGTGCCAGCTCACCGTCGGGGAACACTGAAGCTTTCTTT | CASSPSGNTEAFF
- | TRBJ2-7 | - | TRBV2 | 11 | TGTGCCAGTACGGGTTCCTACGAGCAGTACTTC | CASTGSYEQYF
- | TRBJ1-1 | few | TRBV4-2 | 16 | TGTGCCAGCAGCCAAGATTTCGGGGCGGCGAGCGGTGAAGCTTTCTTT | CASSQDFGAASGEAFF
- | TRBJ1-6 | - | TRBV2 | 13 | TGTGCCAGCGGGGGTTCCTATAATTCACCCCTCCACTTT | CASGGSYNSPLHF
- | TRBJ1-1 | - | TRBV18 | 13 | TGTGCCAGCTCACCCGGACAGACACCTGAAGCTTTCTTT | CASSPGQTPEAFF
TRBD1 | TRBJ2-7 | - | TRBV18 | 12 | TGTGCCAGCTCACTTGACAGGGGGGAGCAGTACTTC | CASSLDRGEQYF
TRBD2 | TRBJ2-1 | - | TRBV10-3 | 14 | TGTGCCATCAGTGGCGGGAGCTCCTACAATGAGCAGTTCTTC | CAISGGSSYNEQFF
TRBD1 | TRBJ2-5 | few | TRBV19 | 17 | TGTGCCAGTAGTATAGGAATTACAGGGGGTGGCGAAGAGACCCAGTACTTC | CASSIGITGGGEETQYF
- | TRBJ2-2 | - | TRBV18 | 15 | TGTGCCAGCTCTCCCGCGCCTTCAGGGACCGGGGAGCTGTTTTTT | CASSPAPSGTGELFF
- | TRBJ2-2 | - | TRBV2 | 14 | TGTGCCAGCAGTGACAGGGGCCTCACCGGGGAGCTGTTTTTT | CASSDRGLTGELFF
- | TRBJ2-1 | - | TRBV12-3/TRBV12-4 | 12 | TGTGCCAGCAGTTCATGGCGCAATGAGCAGTTCTTC | CASSSWRNEQFF
- | TRBJ1-1 | few | TRBV5-1 | 13 | TGCGCCAGCAGTCCTAATCTGGGCACTGAAGCTTTCTTT | CASSPNLGTEAFF
- | TRBJ1-3 | - | TRBV4-1 | 17 | TGCGCCAGCAGCCAAGTGGGTCGGGGGCGATCGGGAAACACCATATATTTT | CASSQVGRGRSGNTIYF
TRBD1 | TRBJ1-1 | - | TRBV10-3 | 13 | TGTGCCATCAGTGAGGGACAGGGACAGCAAGCTTTCTTT | CAISEGQGQQAFF
TRBD1 | TRBJ1-2 | - | TRBV9 | 18 | TGTGCCAGCAGCGTAGGCGGGACAGGGGGCAAAAGTTTTTATGGCTACACCTTC | CASSVGGTGGKSFYGYTF
- | TRBJ1-2 | - | TRBV6-2/TRBV6-3 | 14 | TGTGCCAGCAGTTACTCCGACATAGACTATGGCTACACCTTC | CASSYSDIDYGYTF
- | TRBJ1-1 | - | TRBV6-2/TRBV6-3 | 15 | TGTGCCAGCAGTTACCAGCTGAAAACGAGGACTGAAGCTTTCTTT | CASSYQLKTRTEAFF
- | TRBJ1-4 | once | TRBV19 | 14 | TGTGCCAGTAGTCGTGGGGGCCGTCTTGAAAAACTGTTTTTT | CASSRGGRLEKLFF
- | TRBJ1-3 | - | TRBV11-2 | 16 | TGTGCCAGCAGCCCATACGACTCCCGCTCTGGAAACACCATATATTTT | CASSPYDSRSGNTIYF
- | TRBJ1-1 | once | TRBV7-8 | 15 | TGTGCCAGCATCCTTACCGAGGGGTTAGGCACTGAAGCTTTCTTT | CASILTEGLGTEAFF
- | TRBJ2-7 | - | TRBV2 | 11 | TGTGCCAGCAGTGCTAGGCTTGGGCAGTACTTC | CASSARLGQYF
TRBD2 | TRBJ2-7 | - | TRBV19 | 13 | TGTGCCAGTAGTCGGGGGGAAAGCTACGAGCAGTACTTC | CASSRGESYEQYF
- | TRBJ1-3 | - | TRBV30 | 14 | TGTGCCTGGAGTAAAAAGGCCTCTGGAAACACCATATATTTT | CAWSKKASGNTIYF
- | TRBJ1-6 | - | TRBV6-5 | 16 | TGTGCCAGCAGTTACTCGAGCAGGGGACATAATTCACCCCTCCACTTT | CASSYSSRGHNSPLHF
- | TRBJ1-3 | - | TRBV13 | 15 | TGTGCCAGCAGCTTACGAAGGGGCTCTGGAAACACCATATATTTT | CASSLRRGSGNTIYF
- | TRBJ1-6 | - | TRBV19 | 14 | TGTGCCAGTAGTATATTGAGAGGGAATTCACCCCTCCACTTT | CASSILRGNSPLHF
- | TRBJ1-3 | - | TRBV2 | 11 | TGTGCCACTGACTCCGGAAACACCATATATTTT | CATDSGNTIYF
- | TRBJ1-1 | - | TRBV19 | 15 | TGTGCCAGTATAGTAGACGGGCGAAGGAACACTGAAGCTTTCTTT | CASIVDGRRNTEAFF
- | TRBJ1-2 | - | TRBV7-2 | 13 | TGTGCCAGCAGACCTACAAACAACTATGGCTACACCTTC | CASRPTNNYGYTF